This T cell receptor (beta chain) was identified in a study of blood T cell repertoires in COVID-19. Clones were sequenced by immunoSEQ multiplex PCR, and TCRdb holds only the in-frame ones, with some missing. Found here are roughly 180,000 clones, 70% to 90% of them singletons; the top ten hold 0.99%. The receptor was derived from a man aged 18 to 29 with acute or convalescent COVID-19. The sample taken for sequencing was peripheral blood.

In DNA form, the CDR3 reads TGTGCCAGCAGCCCGGACAGGGGAAGAAGCTACGAGCAGTACTTC. As protein: CASSPDRGRSYEQYF. The chain combines TRBV7-2 with TRBJ2-7; 9 nucleotides align to TRBD1. The CDR3 consists of 15 residues. Germline CDR1 is SGHTA and CDR2 is FQGNSA. Trimming removed 5 bases from V and 3 bases from J; junction bases left unmatched: 8.